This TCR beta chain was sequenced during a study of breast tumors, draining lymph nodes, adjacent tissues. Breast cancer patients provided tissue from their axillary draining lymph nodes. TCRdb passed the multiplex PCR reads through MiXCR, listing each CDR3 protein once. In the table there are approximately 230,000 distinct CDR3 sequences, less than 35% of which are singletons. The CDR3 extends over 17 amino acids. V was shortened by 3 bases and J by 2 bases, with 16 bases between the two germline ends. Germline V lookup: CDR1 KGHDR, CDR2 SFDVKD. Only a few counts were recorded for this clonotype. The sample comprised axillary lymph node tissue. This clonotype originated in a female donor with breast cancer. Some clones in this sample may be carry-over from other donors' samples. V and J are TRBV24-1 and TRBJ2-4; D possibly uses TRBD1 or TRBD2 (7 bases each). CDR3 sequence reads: CATSDASGGGTKNIQYF. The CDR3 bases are TGTGCCACCAGTGATGCATCAGGGGGGGGAACCAAAAACATTCAGTACTTC.